This TCR beta chain appears in the sequencing data of a study of cytomegalovirus exposure and HLA in healthy donors. Amplification used 60 Vbeta primers and 13 Jbeta primers. Using immunoSEQ multiplex PCR, the repertoire was profiled, and TCRdb retains in-frame clones only, with some absent. The sample lists 150,000 to 200,000 clones; 82% were seen once. V gave up 3 bases and J gave up 0 bases, with 9 bases separating them. Germline CDR1 is MGHDK and CDR2 is SYGVNS. The CDR3 length is 15 residues. This TCR came from a woman between 50 and 59 years old in good health and CMV-seropositive. V is TRBV25-1 and J is TRBJ1-3; D remains unclear. The sequencing input was PBMCs. DNA of the CDR3: TGTGCCAGCAGTGAGCCAGGCGACTCTGGAAACACCATATATTTT. Protein: CASSEPGDSGNTIYF.